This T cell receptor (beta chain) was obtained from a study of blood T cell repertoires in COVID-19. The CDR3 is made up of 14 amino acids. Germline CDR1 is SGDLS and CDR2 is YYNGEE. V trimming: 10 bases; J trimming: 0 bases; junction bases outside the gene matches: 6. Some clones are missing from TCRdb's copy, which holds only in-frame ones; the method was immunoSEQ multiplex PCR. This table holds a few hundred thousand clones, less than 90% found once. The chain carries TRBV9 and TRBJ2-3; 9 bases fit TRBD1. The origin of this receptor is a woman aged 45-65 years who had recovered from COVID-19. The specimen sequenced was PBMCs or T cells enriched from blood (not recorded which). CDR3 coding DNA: TGTGCCGCAACAGGGGGCGCGAGCACAGATACGCAGTATTTT. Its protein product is CAATGGASTDTQYF.